The text below deals with one T cell receptor beta chain. The target antigen is unknown. Measured with immunoSEQ multiplex PCR; TCRdb has only the in-frame clones, and not every one. The sample records 150,000 to 200,000 clones, more than 75% being singletons. The germline gives CDR1 SQVTM, CDR2 ANQGSEA. V lost 3 bases to trimming and J lost 9 bases; unmatched junction nucleotides: 10. The CDR3 has 14 amino acids. This sample stems from a study of cytomegalovirus exposure and HLA in healthy donors. General study findings and limits: The classifier was said to identify cytomegalovirus status with high specificity and sensitivity. First-cohort TCR clusters tended to co-occur in the 90 to 150 validation repertoires, a later analysis found.

Material: PBMCs. This sequence joins TRBV29-1 and TRBJ2-1, with 8 bases fitting TRBD1. The source of this sequence is a man aged 18 to 29 in good health and CMV-seropositive. The CDR3 region is CSVEDRQGAGEQFF. The CDR3 coding sequence is TGCAGCGTTGAGGACCGTCAGGGGGCGGGTGAGCAGTTCTTC.